This TCR beta chain was documented in a study of shared clonotypes between healthy human individuals. The CDR3 consists of 13 residues. The V segment lost 5 bases and the J segment 2 bases; nucleotides outside the gene matches: 2. Germline V CDR1 and CDR2: GTSNPN, SVGIG (reference sequence). Libraries were prepared by immunoSEQ multiplex PCR; TCRdb keeps only in-frame clonotypes and omits some of them. The data hold some 2,100,000 clones, with 95% observed a single time. Sequencing was carried out using naive CD4+ T cells sorted from blood. Regarding subset: CD45RA+ positively selected. The genes are TRBV30 and TRBJ2-5, with 10 bases matching TRBD1. The TCR comes from a man between 18 and 29 years old in good health. CDR3 protein: CAWVGQGQETQYF. The CDR3 region has the DNA TGTGCCTGGGTGGGACAGGGGCAAGAGACCCAGTACTTC.